This T cell receptor (beta chain) was captured by sequencing in a study of human T cells and chemical hapten exposure. V lost 3 bases and J lost 1; bases outside the gene matches: 7. This CDR3 comprises 16 residues. From germline, CDR1 is MGHRA and CDR2 YSYEKL. TCRdb independently ran MiXCR on the RACE reads; one entry per CDR3 protein. The table has some 44,000 distinct CDR3 sequences, more than 8.5% seen once; the top ten hold roughly 15%. As for time point: patch test 2, 6 weeks after DPC sensitization. Treatment given: therapeutic diphenylcyclopropenone sensitization with weekly scalp DPC. Donors were 18 to 70-year-old alopecia patients suitable for DPC.

The TCR was taken from a woman between 40 and 50 years old with alopecia areata. Some clones in this sample may be carry-over from other donors' samples. The chain carries TRBV4-1 and TRBJ1-1, with 8 bases fitting TRBD1. The sequences come from whole blood, collected in connection with sensitization to the hapten diphenylcyclopropenone (DPC). This chain's CDR3 is CASSHPPQGANTEAFF. The CDR3 coding sequence is TGCGCCAGCAGCCACCCCCCGCAGGGGGCGAACACTGAAGCTTTCTTT.